This T cell receptor beta chain was documented in a study of shared clonotypes between healthy human individuals. The CDR3 is made up of 15 amino acids. The V and J ends lost 0 bases and 11 bases respectively, with 19 bases between them. Germline V CDR1 and CDR2: WNHNN, SYGVQD (reference sequence). At the deep level, the assay was run. Some clones are missing from TCRdb's copy, which holds only in-frame ones; the method was immunoSEQ multiplex PCR. The sample has some 530,000 clones, about 85% seen once. This receptor was identified in a woman between 40 and 55 years old in good health. Some clones in this sample may be carry-over from other donors' samples. Material for sequencing was PBMCs. The V gene is TRBV10-1, the J gene TRBJ1-1; D not certain. The CDR3: CASSESKGGRGGAFF. In DNA, the CDR3 is TGCGCCAGCAGTGAGTCGAAGGGTGGAAGAGGTGGTGCTTTCTTT.